This TCR beta chain was documented in a study of neurological immune-mediated disorders. Background on the study: Of the approximately 35 patients with multiple sclerosis, some 31 had relapsing-remitting MS, whereas the remaining 3 had secondary progressive MS.

V lost 5 bases, J lost 5 bases, and 8 bases lay in between. This CDR3 comprises 12 residues. This clonotype was found many times. Sequencing runs each generated in excess of 160 million TCR-beta sequences derived from 15-18 subjects. TCRdb redid the calling of the 5' RACE reads with MiXCR, one entry per CDR3 protein. Seen here are 20,000 to 30,000 distinct CDR3 sequences, around 2.5% observed once, and the top ten hold 2% to 2.5%. The sequence was collected from a woman between 45 and 60 years old with multiple sclerosis. Source material: PBMCs. This rearrangement joins TRBV12-3 or TRBV12-4 to TRBJ2-3; D unresolved. The CDR3 bases are TGTGCCAGCAGTCCTGGTCAAGATACGCAGTATTTT. Amino acid sequence: CASSPGQDTQYF.